These 29 T cell receptor beta chains came from one sample sequenced in a study of cytomegalovirus exposure and HLA in healthy donors (dated by TCRdb to 2017 to 2019). Receptor libraries were prepared by the immunoSEQ multiplex PCR assay. A mixture of 60 forward primers for TCR Vbeta segments and 13 reverse primers for TCR Jbeta segments was used in the multiplex PCR. TCRdb provides this immuneACCESS table in a form limited to in-frame rearrangements. Some clones are lacking; in checked studies, under half of them reflect an unresolved V gene, and why the rest are absent is not known. The sample table holds roughly 240,000 clones, of which approximately 81% were seen once. Of the sample, 0.24% falls within the top ten clones. The sequenced material came from PBMCs. The receptors stem from a girl aged 2-9 years in good health and CMV-seronegative.

The genes are TRBV29-1 and TRBJ2-2; D is possibly TRBD2 (5 bases). The ends were cut back, 0 bases at V and 1 base at J, with 9 bases in the middle. Germline CDR1 reads SQVTM; CDR2 reads ANQGSEA. There are 15 residues in the CDR3. This CDR3 reads CSVEDTGGNTGELFF. As DNA, the CDR3 is TGCAGCGTTGAAGATACCGGAGGGAACACCGGGGAGCTGTTTTTT.

CDR3 residues: CASSYETGSTEAFF. The CDR3 DNA reads as TGTGCCAGCAGTTACGAGACAGGGTCCACTGAAGCTTTCTTT. The chain joins TRBV6-6 to TRBJ1-1; 7 nucleotides line up with TRBD1. The germline V gene has CDR1 MNHNY and CDR2 SVGAGI (reference sequence). This CDR3 is 14 amino acids long. Trimming at V came to 2 bases and at J to 4 bases, leaving 4 bases not matched to a gene.

The DNA of the CDR3 is TGTGCCAGCAGGGGGGTGCGGGGAGGGGGCACTGAAGCTTTCTTT. This codes for CASRGVRGGGTEAFF. The rearrangement uses TRBV6-5 and TRBJ1-1, with D perhaps matching TRBD1 (6 bases). This CDR3 is built from 15 residues. Per the germline V gene, CDR1 is MNHEY and CDR2 is SVGAGI. Trimming removed 6 bases from V and 4 bases from J, with 18 bases in between.

The genes are TRBV27 and TRBJ1-6; unclear D gene. This CDR3 is 15 amino acids long. Germline-derived CDR1 and CDR2 are MNHEY and SMNVEV (reference sequence). Trimming removed 2 bases at V and 6 bases at J, with 11 bases between. DNA of the CDR3: TGTGCCAGCAGTTTACGCCGGGTCCCTAATTCACCCCTCCACTTT. The encoded protein is CASSLRRVPNSPLHF.

The J gene is TRBJ2-6, the V gene TRBV6-6; 9 bases agree with TRBD1. CDR1 and CDR2 (germline): MNHNY, SVGAGI (reference sequence). Losses at the gene ends were 5 bases for V and 2 bases for J; bases not matched to a gene: 1. The CDR3 is made up of 15 amino acids. CDR3 protein: CASSTGGAGANVLTF. DNA for the CDR3: TGTGCCAGCAGTACAGGGGGCGCTGGGGCCAACGTCCTGACTTTC.

The chain has TRBV5-1 and TRBJ2-3; the match to TRBD2 covers 10 bases. This CDR3 has 16 amino acids. Germline-derived CDR1 and CDR2 are SGHRS and YFSETQ. V shed 1 base, J shed 6 bases, and the junction held 8 bases outside the gene matches. The CDR3 spells CASSLRVAGGTDTQYF. CDR3 nucleotides: TGCGCCAGCAGCTTGAGGGTAGCGGGGGGAACGGATACGCAGTATTTT.

The J gene is TRBJ2-1, the V gene TRBV5-1, with 11 bases fitting TRBD1. Germline values: CDR1 SGHRS, CDR2 YFSETQ. The CDR3 runs to 14 residues. The trim removed 4 bases at V and 8 bases at J, leaving 5 bases unmatched. In DNA form, the CDR3 reads TGCGCCAGCAGCCCGGGACAGGGGGGGTATGAGCAGTTCTTC. Translation: CASSPGQGGYEQFF.

This chain joins TRBV5-6 and TRBJ2-1; 8 positions match TRBD1. The CDR3 has 15 amino acids. Germline V gene data show CDR1 as SGHDT and CDR2 as YYEEEE. Unmatched junction bases numbered 10, after V lost 6 bases and J lost 5 bases. CDR3 bases: TGTGCCAGCACCCTAACAGGGGGTAGGGACAATGAGCAGTTCTTC. Amino acids: CASTLTGGRDNEQFF. Together with reference TRBV5-6 and TRBJ2-1, the CDR3 gives the full variable domain: DAGVTQSPTHLIKTRGQQVTLRCSPKSGHDTVSWYQQALGQGPQFIFQYYEEEERQRGNFPDRFSGHQFPNYSSELNVNALLLGDSALYLCASTLTGGRDNEQFFGPGTRLTVL.

The rearrangement links TRBV5-6 to TRBJ2-1; TRBD2 matches 8 bases. CDR3 length: 15 residues. Germline V lookup: CDR1 SGHDT, CDR2 YYEEEE. V shed 1 base, J shed 4 bases, and the junction held 4 bases outside the gene matches. This CDR3 is CASSLPSGHYNEQFF. The CDR3 DNA reads as TGTGCCAGCAGCTTGCCTAGCGGGCATTACAATGAGCAGTTCTTC. Full variable domain (outside the CDR3, taken from reference TRBV5-6 and TRBJ2-1): DAGVTQSPTHLIKTRGQQVTLRCSPKSGHDTVSWYQQALGQGPQFIFQYYEEEERQRGNFPDRFSGHQFPNYSSELNVNALLLGDSALYLCASSLPSGHYNEQFFGPGTRLTVL.

The chain carries TRBV11-3 and TRBJ2-3; 7 bases match TRBD2. CDR3 size: 14 residues. After removal of 8 bases from V and 2 bases from J, the junction contained 7 bases not matched to a gene. Germline loops: CDR1 SGHNT, CDR2 YENEEA. The CDR3 spells CASGPGLDTDTQYF. DNA of the CDR3: TGTGCCAGCGGCCCCGGACTAGACACAGATACGCAGTATTTT.

J is TRBJ2-7 and V is TRBV7-9, with 10 bases identical to TRBD2. The J segment lost 4 bases and the V segment lost 2 bases, leaving 8 bases of the junction unmatched. The CDR3 covers 16 residues. Germline V lookup: CDR1 SEHNR, CDR2 FQNEAQ (reference sequence). Here the CDR3 reads CASSLRAGGPEYEQYF. The CDR3 DNA reads TGTGCCAGCAGCTTAAGAGCGGGGGGGCCGGAATACGAGCAGTACTTC.

The genes are TRBV27 and TRBJ2-7, with 7 bases that match TRBD1. Trimming removed 6 bases from V and 2 bases from J; junction bases left unmatched: 7. The CDR3 sequence is 14 residues long. Germline V gene lookup returns CDR1 MNHEY and CDR2 SMNVEV (reference sequence). The CDR3 sequence is CASSNLGQPYEQYF. CDR3 nucleotides: TGTGCCAGCAGCAACCTGGGACAGCCCTACGAGCAGTACTTC.

This chain joins TRBV25-1 and TRBJ2-3; tentatively, D is TRBD2 (5 bases). The CDR3 loop spans 14 amino acids. Deletions cut 0 bases from V and 2 bases from J, with 6 bases between. The V gene's germline CDR1 is MGHDK and CDR2 SYGVNS. CDR3: CASSEYGVTDTQYF. CDR3 nucleotides: TGTGCCAGCAGTGAATACGGGGTCACAGATACGCAGTATTTT.

Concerning this clone itself: Within the sample, other DNA sequences also encode this same CDR3. The V call is TRBV11-2, the J call TRBJ2-7; D is undetermined. CDR1 is SGHAT and CDR2 is FQNNGV in the germline V gene. V was trimmed by 1 base and J by 0 bases, leaving 4 bases between them. The CDR3 runs to 13 residues. DNA for the CDR3: TGTGCCAGCAGCTTAGCGGGCTCCTACGAGCAGTACTTC. Encoded protein: CASSLAGSYEQYF.

This clone was seen more than once but under ten times. The chain combines TRBV6-6 with TRBJ2-5; 8 bases fit TRBD2. J lost 0 bases, V lost 5 bases, and 8 bases had no gene match. The CDR3 consists of 16 residues. The germline gives CDR1 MNHNY, CDR2 SVGAGI (reference sequence). The CDR3 loop is CASSKAGGPNQETQYF. CDR3 nucleotides: TGTGCCAGCAGTAAGGCGGGGGGTCCGAACCAAGAGACCCAGTACTTC.

V and J are TRBV7-6 and TRBJ2-3; 9 bases are shared with TRBD2. Germline-derived CDR1 and CDR2 are SGHVS and FNYEAQ. The CDR3 is 15 amino acids. With 5 bases clipped from V and 2 bases from J, the junction kept 5 bases outside the gene matches. CDR3 sequence: CASSVSGRTTDTQYF. CDR3 in DNA: TGTGCCAGCAGCGTGAGCGGGAGGACCACAGATACGCAGTATTTT. The full variable domain, rest sourced from reference TRBV7-6 and TRBJ2-3, is GAGVSQSPRYKVTKRGQDVALRCDPISGHVSLYWYRQALGQGPEFLTYFNYEAQQDKSGLPNDRFSAERPEGSISTLTIQRTEQRDSAMYRCASSVSGRTTDTQYFGPGTRLTVL.

The J gene is TRBJ2-5, the V gene TRBV6-5, with 10 bases fitting TRBD2. Trimming removed 0 bases from V and 5 bases from J; junction bases left unmatched: 6. The CDR3 has 16 residues. Looked up from germline, CDR1 is MNHEY and CDR2 is SVGAGI. The CDR3 protein is CASSYSTSGLGETQYF. The CDR3 region has the DNA TGTGCCAGCAGTTACTCGACTAGCGGGTTGGGGGAGACCCAGTACTTC.

Here the CDR3 reads CASSYGSWAANYGYTF. CDR3 sequence (DNA): TGTGCCAGCAGTTATGGGTCGTGGGCTGCTAACTATGGCTACACCTTC. The V gene is TRBV6-6, the J gene TRBJ1-2, with D hard to call. CDR3 length: 16 amino acids. Trimming stripped 3 bases from V and 0 bases from J, with 14 bases between. From germline, CDR1 is MNHNY and CDR2 SVGAGI (reference sequence).

The rearrangement uses TRBV30 and TRBJ2-7, with D possibly being TRBD2 (5 bases). The CDR3 is 14 residues long. Trimming shortened V by 3 bases and J by 3 bases, and 15 bases separated the two germline ends. In germline, CDR1 is GTSNPN, CDR2 SVGIG (reference sequence). This CDR3 is CAWSALPRGYEQYF. The CDR3 DNA is TGTGCCTGGAGCGCCCTCCCCCGGGGCTACGAGCAGTACTTC.

This chain connects TRBV6-5 to TRBJ1-4; TRBD1 is a possible D gene (6 bases). Germline V lookup: CDR1 MNHEY, CDR2 SVGAGI. The CDR3 runs 15 residues. V lost 4 bases to trimming and J lost 8 bases, with 17 bases between them. CDR3 amino acids: CASSLYQGTLEKLFF. For the CDR3, the DNA is TGTGCCAGCAGTTTGTACCAGGGGACCTTAGAAAAACTGTTTTTT.

The rearrangement links TRBV2 to TRBJ1-1, with TRBD1 identical over 7 bases. CDR3 length equals 14 residues. The V segment lost 7 bases and the J segment 3 bases; nucleotides outside the gene matches: 8. CDR1 and CDR2 (germline): SNHLY, FYNNEI. CDR3 region: CASNDRVSHTEAFF. The CDR3 DNA follows: TGTGCCAGCAACGACAGGGTCTCCCACACTGAAGCTTTCTTT.

This chain uses TRBV9 with TRBJ2-1; weak D call: TRBD2 (6 bases). Trimming took off 5 bases at V and 7 bases at J, with 19 bases between the two ends. This CDR3 comprises 15 residues. Per the germline V gene, CDR1 is SGDLS and CDR2 is YYNGEE. The CDR3 region is CASSHGGIGGNEQFF. The DNA for the CDR3 is TGTGCCAGCAGTCATGGGGGGATTGGTGGGAATGAGCAGTTCTTC. The full variable domain, with the rest looked up from reference TRBV9 and TRBJ2-1, is DSGVTQTPKHLITATGQRVTLRCSPRSGDLSVYWYQQSLDQGLQFLIQYYNGEERAKGNILERFSAQQFPDLHSELNLSSLELGDSALYFCASSHGGIGGNEQFFGPGTRLTVL.

The V call is TRBV2, the J call TRBJ2-7; no clear D gene. Germline CDR1 SNHLY, CDR2 FYNNEI. V gave up 6 bases and J gave up 2 bases, with 8 bases separating them. The CDR3 has 12 amino acids. As DNA, the CDR3 is TGTGCCAGCAGCAGACAAACCTACGAGCAGTACTTC. Its translation is CASSRQTYEQYF.

The J gene is TRBJ1-2, the V gene TRBV6-6; D uncertain. Deletions cut 5 bases from V and 1 base from J, with 14 bases between. CDR1 is MNHNY, CDR2 SVGAGI, per germline (reference sequence). There are 15 residues in the CDR3. DNA of the CDR3: TGTGCCAGCAGTGACCCGAGTGGGAGTAACTATGGCTACACCTTC. It is translated as CASSDPSGSNYGYTF.

This clone has a handful of counts. The chain employs TRBV6-6 and TRBJ2-3, with D perhaps TRBD2 (7 bases). Germline V gene data show CDR1 as MNHNY and CDR2 as SVGAGI (reference sequence). CDR3 length equals 13 residues. V lost 8 bases, J lost 5 bases, and 14 bases lay in between. CDR3 loop: CASRYGGQDTQYF. CDR3 DNA: TGTGCCAGCCGGTACGGGGGGCAAGATACGCAGTATTTT.

V usage is TRBV6-6 and J usage is TRBJ2-3; unclear D gene. Germline assignment: CDR1 MNHNY and CDR2 SVGAGI (reference sequence). V lost 2 bases and J 6 bases, leaving 6 bases between the germline ends. The CDR3 sequence is 12 residues long. CDR3 sequence reads: CASSYNADTQYF. Here the CDR3 DNA reads TGTGCCAGCAGTTACAACGCGGATACGCAGTATTTT.

This clone was detected only once. The chain couples TRBV6-4 to TRBJ1-2, with D possibly being TRBD1 (5 bases). The CDR3 loop spans 15 amino acids. V lost 2 bases and J 8 bases, leaving 18 bases between the germline ends. In germline, CDR1 is MRHNA, CDR2 SNTAGT. The chain's CDR3 is CASSDDTRGAGGYTF. CDR3 nucleotide sequence: TGTGCCAGCAGTGACGATACAAGGGGCGCAGGCGGCTACACCTTC.

The chain employs TRBV18 and TRBJ2-7; maybe TRBD1 (6 bases). Germline loops: CDR1 KGHSH, CDR2 LQKENI. This CDR3 has 13 amino acids. Trimming took off 3 bases at V and 3 bases at J, with 9 bases between the two ends. This chain's CDR3 is CASSPDSYYEQYF. In DNA form, the CDR3 reads TGTGCCAGCTCACCGGACAGCTACTACGAGCAGTACTTC.

The J gene is TRBJ1-2, the V gene TRBV9; TRBD1 is a possible D gene (5 bases). Between the trimmed V and J ends, which lost 0 bases and 4 bases, there was a span of 19 bases. The CDR3 runs 17 residues. Germline V gives CDR1 SGDLS, CDR2 YYNGEE. The CDR3 reads CASSVGSGARIVYGYTF. Written as DNA, the CDR3 is TGTGCCAGCAGCGTAGGATCTGGGGCGAGAATTGTCTATGGCTACACCTTC. Supplemented by reference TRBV9 and TRBJ1-2, the full variable domain reads DSGVTQTPKHLITATGQRVTLRCSPRSGDLSVYWYQQSLDQGLQFLIQYYNGEERAKGNILERFSAQQFPDLHSELNLSSLELGDSALYFCASSVGSGARIVYGYTFGSGTRLTVV.